The clone carrying this T cell receptor beta chain was seen a handful of times. The length of the CDR3 is 14 residues. The trim removed 7 bases at V and 6 bases at J, leaving 9 bases unmatched. The V gene's germline CDR1 is SGHTA and CDR2 FQGNSA. The data derive from a study of blood T cell repertoires in COVID-19. Sequencing was performed with immunoSEQ multiplex PCR; in TCRdb, only in-frame clones are kept and a portion is missing. The table shows fewer than 200,000 clones, with roughly 80% occurring only once. Which cohort a participant joined came from the clinical history participants gave. This receptor was identified in a woman aged 40 to 50 with acute COVID-19. This sequence joins TRBV7-2 and TRBJ1-2; 9 bases are shared with TRBD1. Material: PBMCs or T cells enriched from blood (not recorded which). The CDR3, as DNA: TGTGCCAGCAATACAGGGGGCAGGGGTCATGGCTACACCTTC. This translates into CASNTGGRGHGYTF.